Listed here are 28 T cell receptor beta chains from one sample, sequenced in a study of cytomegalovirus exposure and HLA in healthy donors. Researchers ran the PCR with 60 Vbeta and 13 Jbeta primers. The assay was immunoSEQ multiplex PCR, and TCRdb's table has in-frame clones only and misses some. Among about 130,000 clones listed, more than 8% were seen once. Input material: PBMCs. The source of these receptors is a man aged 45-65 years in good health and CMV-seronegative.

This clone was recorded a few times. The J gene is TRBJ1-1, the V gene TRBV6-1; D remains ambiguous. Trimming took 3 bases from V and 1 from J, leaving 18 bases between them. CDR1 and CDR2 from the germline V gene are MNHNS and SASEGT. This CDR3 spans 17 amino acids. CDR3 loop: CASSDNKKTAKNTEAFF. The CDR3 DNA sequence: TGTGCCAGCAGTGATAACAAAAAAACAGCAAAGAACACTGAAGCTTTCTTT.

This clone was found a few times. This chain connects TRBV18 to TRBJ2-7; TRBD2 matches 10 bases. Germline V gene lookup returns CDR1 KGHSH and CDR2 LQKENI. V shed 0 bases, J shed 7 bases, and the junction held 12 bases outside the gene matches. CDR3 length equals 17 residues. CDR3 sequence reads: CASSPPSYSGRMGEQYF. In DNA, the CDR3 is TGTGCCAGCTCACCACCCAGTTATAGCGGGAGGATGGGGGAGCAGTACTTC.

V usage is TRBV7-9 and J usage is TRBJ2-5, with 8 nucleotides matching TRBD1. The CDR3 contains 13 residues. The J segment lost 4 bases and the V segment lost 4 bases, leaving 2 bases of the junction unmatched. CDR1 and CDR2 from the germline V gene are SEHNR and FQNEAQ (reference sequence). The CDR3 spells CASSSRGLETQYF. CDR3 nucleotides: TGTGCCAGCAGCTCCAGGGGGCTAGAGACCCAGTACTTC.

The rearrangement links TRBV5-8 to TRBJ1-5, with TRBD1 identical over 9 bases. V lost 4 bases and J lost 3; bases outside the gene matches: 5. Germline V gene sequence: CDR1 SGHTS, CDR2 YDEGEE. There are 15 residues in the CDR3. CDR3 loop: CASSRGQGINQPQHF. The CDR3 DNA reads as TGTGCCAGCAGCCGAGGACAGGGGATCAATCAGCCCCAGCATTTT. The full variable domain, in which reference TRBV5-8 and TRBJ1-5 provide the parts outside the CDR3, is EAGVTQSPTHLIKTRGQQATLRCSPISGHTSVYWYQQALGLGLQFLLWYDEGEERNRGNFPPRFSGRQFPNYSSELNVNALELEDSALYLCASSRGQGINQPQHFGDGTRLSIL.

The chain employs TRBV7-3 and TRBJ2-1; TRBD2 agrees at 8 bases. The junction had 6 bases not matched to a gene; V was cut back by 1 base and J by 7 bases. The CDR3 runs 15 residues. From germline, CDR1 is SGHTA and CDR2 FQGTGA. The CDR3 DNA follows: TGTGCCAGCAGCTTAAGCAGCGGGAGATCAAATGAGCAGTTCTTC. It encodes CASSLSSGRSNEQFF.

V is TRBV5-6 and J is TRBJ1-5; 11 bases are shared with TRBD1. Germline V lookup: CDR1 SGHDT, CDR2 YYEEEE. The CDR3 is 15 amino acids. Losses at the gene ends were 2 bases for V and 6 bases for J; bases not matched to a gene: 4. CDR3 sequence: CASSLRTGGRQPQHF. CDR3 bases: TGTGCCAGCAGCTTAAGGACAGGGGGCCGTCAGCCCCAGCATTTT. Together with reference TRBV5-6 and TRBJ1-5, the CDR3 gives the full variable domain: DAGVTQSPTHLIKTRGQQVTLRCSPKSGHDTVSWYQQALGQGPQFIFQYYEEEERQRGNFPDRFSGHQFPNYSSELNVNALLLGDSALYLCASSLRTGGRQPQHFGDGTRLSIL.

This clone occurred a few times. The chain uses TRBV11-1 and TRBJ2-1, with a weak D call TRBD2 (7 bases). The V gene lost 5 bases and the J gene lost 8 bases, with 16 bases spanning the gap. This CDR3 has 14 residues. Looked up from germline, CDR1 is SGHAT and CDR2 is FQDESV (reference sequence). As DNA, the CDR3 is TGTGCCAGCAGCCTCTGGGGGGGCTTAGATGAGCAGTTCTTC. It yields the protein CASSLWGGLDEQFF.

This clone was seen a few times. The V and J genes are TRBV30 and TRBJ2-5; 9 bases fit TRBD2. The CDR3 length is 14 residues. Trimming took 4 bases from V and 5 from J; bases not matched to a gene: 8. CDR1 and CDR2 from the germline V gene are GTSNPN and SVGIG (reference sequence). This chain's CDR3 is CAWTQAGGDETQYF. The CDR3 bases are TGTGCCTGGACCCAAGCGGGGGGTGATGAGACCCAGTACTTC.

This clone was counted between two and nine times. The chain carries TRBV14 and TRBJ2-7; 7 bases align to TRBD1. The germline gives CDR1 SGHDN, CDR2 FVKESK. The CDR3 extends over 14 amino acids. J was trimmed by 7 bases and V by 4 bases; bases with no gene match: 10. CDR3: CASSPSYRGREQYF. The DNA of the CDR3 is TGTGCCAGCAGCCCATCCTACAGGGGACGGGAGCAGTACTTC.

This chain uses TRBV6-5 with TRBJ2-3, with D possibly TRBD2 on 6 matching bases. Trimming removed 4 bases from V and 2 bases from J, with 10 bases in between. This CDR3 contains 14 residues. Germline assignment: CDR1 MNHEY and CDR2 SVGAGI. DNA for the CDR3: TGTGCCAGCAGTTGGGGAGGTTCCACAGATACGCAGTATTTT. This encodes CASSWGGSTDTQYF.

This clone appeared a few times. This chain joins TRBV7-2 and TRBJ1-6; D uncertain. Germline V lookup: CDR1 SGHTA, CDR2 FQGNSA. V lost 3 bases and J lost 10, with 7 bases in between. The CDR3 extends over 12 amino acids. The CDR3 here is CASSFTGSPLHF. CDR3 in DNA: TGTGCCAGCAGCTTTACGGGGTCACCCCTCCACTTT.

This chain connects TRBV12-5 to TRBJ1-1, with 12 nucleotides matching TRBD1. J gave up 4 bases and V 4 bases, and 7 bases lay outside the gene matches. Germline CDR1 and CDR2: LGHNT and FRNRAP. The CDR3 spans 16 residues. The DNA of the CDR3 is TGTGCTAGTGGTTCGGGACAGGGGGCTCGTGGCACTGAAGCTTTCTTT. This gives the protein CASGSGQGARGTEAFF.

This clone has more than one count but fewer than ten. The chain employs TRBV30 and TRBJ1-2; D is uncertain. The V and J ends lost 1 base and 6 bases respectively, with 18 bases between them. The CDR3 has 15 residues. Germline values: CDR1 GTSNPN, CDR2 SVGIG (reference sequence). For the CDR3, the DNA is TGTGCCTGGAGTGCGCGTTTAACCGGGTCGGATGGCTACACCTTC. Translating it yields CAWSARLTGSDGYTF.

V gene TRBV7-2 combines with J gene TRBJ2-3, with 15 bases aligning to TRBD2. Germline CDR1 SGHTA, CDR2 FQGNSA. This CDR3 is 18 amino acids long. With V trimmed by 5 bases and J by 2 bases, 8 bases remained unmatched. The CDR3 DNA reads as TGTGCCAGCAGCCCCGGACTAGCGGGGGGGCCTCCCACAGATACGCAGTATTTT. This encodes CASSPGLAGGPPTDTQYF. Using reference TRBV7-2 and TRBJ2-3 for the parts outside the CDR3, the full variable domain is GAGVSQSPSNKVTEKGKDVELRCDPISGHTALYWYRQSLGQGLEFLIYFQGNSAPDKSGLPSDRFSAERTGGSVSTLTIQRTQQEDSAVYLCASSPGLAGGPPTDTQYFGPGTRLTVL.

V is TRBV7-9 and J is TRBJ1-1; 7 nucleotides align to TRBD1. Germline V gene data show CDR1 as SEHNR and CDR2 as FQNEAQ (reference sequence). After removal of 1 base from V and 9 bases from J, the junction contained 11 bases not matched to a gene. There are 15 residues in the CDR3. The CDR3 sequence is CASSLGEGGTDKAFF. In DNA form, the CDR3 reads TGTGCCAGCAGCTTAGGGGAAGGTGGGACAGACAAAGCTTTCTTT.

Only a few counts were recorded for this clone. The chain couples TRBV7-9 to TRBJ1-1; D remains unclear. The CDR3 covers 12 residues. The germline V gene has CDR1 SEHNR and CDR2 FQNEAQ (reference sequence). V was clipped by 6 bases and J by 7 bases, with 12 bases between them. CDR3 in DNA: TGTGCCAGCAGATTCGCGGGGAATGAAGCTTTCTTT. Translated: CASRFAGNEAFF. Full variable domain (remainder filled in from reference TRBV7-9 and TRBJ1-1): DTGVSQNPRHKITKRGQNVTFRCDPISEHNRLYWYRQTLGQGPEFLTYFQNEAQLEKSRLLSDRFSAERPKGSFSTLEIQRTEQGDSAMYLCASRFAGNEAFFGQGTRLTVV.

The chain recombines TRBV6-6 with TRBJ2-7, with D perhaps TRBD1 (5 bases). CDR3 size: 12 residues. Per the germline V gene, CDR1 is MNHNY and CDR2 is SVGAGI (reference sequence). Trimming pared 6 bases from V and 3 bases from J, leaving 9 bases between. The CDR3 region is CASSQQVYEQYF. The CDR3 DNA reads TGTGCCAGCAGCCAACAGGTCTACGAGCAGTACTTC.

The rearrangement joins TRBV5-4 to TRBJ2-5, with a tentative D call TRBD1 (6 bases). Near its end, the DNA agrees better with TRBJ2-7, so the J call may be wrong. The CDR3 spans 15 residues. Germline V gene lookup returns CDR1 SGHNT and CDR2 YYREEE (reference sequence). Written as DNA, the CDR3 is TGTGCCAGCAGCTTGCTACAGGGTGGATACTACGAGCAGTACTTC. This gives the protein CASSLLQGGYYEQYF.

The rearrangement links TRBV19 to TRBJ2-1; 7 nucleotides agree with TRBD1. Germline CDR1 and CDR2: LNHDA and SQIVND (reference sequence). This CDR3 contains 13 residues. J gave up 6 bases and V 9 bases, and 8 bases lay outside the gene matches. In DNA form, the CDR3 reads TGTGCCAGCCGACAGGGCAATGGCAATGAGCAGTTCTTC. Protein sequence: CASRQGNGNEQFF.

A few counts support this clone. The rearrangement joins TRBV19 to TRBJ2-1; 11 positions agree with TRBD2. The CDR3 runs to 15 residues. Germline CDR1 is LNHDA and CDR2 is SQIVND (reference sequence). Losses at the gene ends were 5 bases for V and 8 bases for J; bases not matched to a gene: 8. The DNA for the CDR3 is TGTGCCAGTAGTCCTCTAGCGGGGGGAGGCGATGAGCAGTTCTTC. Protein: CASSPLAGGGDEQFF.

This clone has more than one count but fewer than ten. CDR3 nucleotide sequence: TGTGCCAGCGGACCACCCGGGACAGCTGAGACCCAGTACTTC. Translated, it gives CASGPPGTAETQYF. The chain carries TRBV5-4 and TRBJ2-5, with TRBD1 identical over 7 bases. The junction had 11 bases not matched to a gene; V was cut back by 7 bases and J by 5 bases. CDR1 SGHNT and CDR2 YYREEE come from the germline V gene (reference sequence). The CDR3 is 14 residues long.

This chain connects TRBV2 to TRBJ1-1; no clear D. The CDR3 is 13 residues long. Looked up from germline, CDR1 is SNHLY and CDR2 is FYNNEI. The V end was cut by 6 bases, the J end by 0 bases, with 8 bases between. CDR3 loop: CASRKDLNTEAFF. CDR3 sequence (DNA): TGTGCCAGCAGAAAGGACTTGAACACTGAAGCTTTCTTT.

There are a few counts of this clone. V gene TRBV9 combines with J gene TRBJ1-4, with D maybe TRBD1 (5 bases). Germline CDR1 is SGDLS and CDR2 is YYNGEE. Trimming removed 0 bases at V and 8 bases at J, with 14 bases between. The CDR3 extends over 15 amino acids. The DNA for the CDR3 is TGTGCCAGCAGCGTAGCGGGGGTGGGGTCGGAAAAACTGTTTTTT. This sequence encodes CASSVAGVGSEKLFF.

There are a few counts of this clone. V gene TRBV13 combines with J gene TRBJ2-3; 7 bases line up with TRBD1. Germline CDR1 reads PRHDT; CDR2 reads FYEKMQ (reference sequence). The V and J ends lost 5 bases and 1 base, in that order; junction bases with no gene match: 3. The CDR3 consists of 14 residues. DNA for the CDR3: TGTGCCAGCAGCAGACAGGGAGGCACAGATACGCAGTATTTT. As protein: CASSRQGGTDTQYF.

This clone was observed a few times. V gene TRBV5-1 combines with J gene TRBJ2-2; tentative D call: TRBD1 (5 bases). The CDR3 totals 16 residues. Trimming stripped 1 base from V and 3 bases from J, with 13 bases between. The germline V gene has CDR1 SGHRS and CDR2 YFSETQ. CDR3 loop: CASSLIPQGDTGELFF. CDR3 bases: TGCGCCAGCAGCTTGATTCCCCAGGGCGACACCGGGGAGCTGTTTTTT.

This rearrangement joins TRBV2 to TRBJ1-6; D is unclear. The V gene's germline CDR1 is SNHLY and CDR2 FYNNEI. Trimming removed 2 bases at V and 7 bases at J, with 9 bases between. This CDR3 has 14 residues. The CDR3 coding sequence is TGTGCCAGCAGTGAACGGGGTTGGAATTCACCCCTCCACTTT. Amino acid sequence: CASSERGWNSPLHF.

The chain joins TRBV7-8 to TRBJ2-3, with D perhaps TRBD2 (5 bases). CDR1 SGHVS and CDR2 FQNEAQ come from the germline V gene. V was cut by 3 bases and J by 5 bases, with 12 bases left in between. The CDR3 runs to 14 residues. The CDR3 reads CASSFLGEEDTQYF. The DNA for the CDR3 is TGTGCCAGCAGCTTCCTGGGAGAGGAAGATACGCAGTATTTT.

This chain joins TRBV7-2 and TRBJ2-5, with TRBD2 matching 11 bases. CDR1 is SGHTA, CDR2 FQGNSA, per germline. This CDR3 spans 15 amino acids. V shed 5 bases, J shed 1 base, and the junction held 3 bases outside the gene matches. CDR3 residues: CASSRLAGIQETQYF. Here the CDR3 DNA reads TGTGCCAGCAGCAGACTAGCGGGGATCCAAGAGACCCAGTACTTC.